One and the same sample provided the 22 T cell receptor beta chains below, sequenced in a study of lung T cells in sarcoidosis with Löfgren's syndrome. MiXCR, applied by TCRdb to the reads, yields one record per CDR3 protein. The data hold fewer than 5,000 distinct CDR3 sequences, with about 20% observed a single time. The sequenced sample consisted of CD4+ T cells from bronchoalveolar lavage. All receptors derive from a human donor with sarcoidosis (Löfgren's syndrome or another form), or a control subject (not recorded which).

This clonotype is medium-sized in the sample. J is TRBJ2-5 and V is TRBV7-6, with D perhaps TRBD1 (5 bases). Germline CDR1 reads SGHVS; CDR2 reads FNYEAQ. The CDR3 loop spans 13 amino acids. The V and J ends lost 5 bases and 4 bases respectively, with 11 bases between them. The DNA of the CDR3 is TGTGCCAGCAGCCCCCTTCAGGGAGAGACCCAGTACTTC. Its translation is CASSPLQGETQYF. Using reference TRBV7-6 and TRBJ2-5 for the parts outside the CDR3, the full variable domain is GAGVSQSPRYKVTKRGQDVALRCDPISGHVSLYWYRQALGQGPEFLTYFNYEAQQDKSGLPNDRFSAERPEGSISTLTIQRTEQRDSAMYRCASSPLQGETQYFGPGTRLLVL.

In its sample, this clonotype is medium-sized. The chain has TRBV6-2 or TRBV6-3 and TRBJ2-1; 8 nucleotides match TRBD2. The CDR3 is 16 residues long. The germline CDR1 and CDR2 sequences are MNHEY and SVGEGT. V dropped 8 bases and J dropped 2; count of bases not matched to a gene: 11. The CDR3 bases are TGTGCCAGCTGCCCCCGACCGGGACTAGCCTACAATGAGCAGTTCTTC. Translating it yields CASCPRPGLAYNEQFF.

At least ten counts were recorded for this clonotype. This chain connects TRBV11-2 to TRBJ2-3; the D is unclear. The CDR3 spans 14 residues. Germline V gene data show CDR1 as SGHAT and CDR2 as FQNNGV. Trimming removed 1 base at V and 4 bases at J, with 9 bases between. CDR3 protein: CASSLGVRSDTQYF. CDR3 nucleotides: TGTGCCAGCAGCTTAGGGGTGAGGTCAGATACGCAGTATTTT.

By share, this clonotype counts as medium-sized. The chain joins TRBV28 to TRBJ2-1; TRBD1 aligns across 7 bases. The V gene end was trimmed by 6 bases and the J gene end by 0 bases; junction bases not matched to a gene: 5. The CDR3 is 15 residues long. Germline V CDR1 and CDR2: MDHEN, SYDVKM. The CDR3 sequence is CASREGASSYNEQFF. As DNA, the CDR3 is TGTGCCAGCAGAGAGGGGGCGAGCTCCTACAATGAGCAGTTCTTC.

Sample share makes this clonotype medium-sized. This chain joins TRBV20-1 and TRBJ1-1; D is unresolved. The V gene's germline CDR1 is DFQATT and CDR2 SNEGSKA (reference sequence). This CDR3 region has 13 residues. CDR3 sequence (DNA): TGCATATTATACTCAAGCGGGAACACTGAAGCTTTCTTT. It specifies CILYSSGNTEAFF.

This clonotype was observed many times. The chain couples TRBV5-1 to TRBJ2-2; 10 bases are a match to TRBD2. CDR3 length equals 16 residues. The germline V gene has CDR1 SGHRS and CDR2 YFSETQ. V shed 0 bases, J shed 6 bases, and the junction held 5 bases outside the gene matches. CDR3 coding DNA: TGCGCCAGCAGCTTGGTAGCGGGGGGTACGGCCGGGGAGCTGTTTTTT. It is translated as CASSLVAGGTAGELFF.

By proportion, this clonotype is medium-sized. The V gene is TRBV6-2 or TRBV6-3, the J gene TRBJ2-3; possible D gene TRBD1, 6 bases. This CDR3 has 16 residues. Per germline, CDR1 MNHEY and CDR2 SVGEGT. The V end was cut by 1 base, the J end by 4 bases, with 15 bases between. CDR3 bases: TGTGCCAGCAGTTACTTCGGGACACCCCAATCAGATACGCAGTATTTT. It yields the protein CASSYFGTPQSDTQYF.

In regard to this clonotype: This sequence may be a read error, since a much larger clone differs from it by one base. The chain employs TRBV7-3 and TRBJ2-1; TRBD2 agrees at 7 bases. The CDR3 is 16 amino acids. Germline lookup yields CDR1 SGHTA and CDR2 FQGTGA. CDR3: CAGSLNRAGPYNEQFF. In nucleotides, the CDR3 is TGTGCCGGCAGCTTAAATCGAGCGGGACCCTACAATGAGCAGTTCTTC.

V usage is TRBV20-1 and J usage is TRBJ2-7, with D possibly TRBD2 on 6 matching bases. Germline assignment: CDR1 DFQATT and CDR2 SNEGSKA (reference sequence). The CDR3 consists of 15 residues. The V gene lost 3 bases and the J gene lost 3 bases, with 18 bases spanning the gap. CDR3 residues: CSAREFGLLDYEQYF. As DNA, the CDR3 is TGCAGTGCTAGGGAGTTCGGACTACTCGACTACGAGCAGTACTTC.

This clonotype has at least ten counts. CDR3 protein: CASRAGTGAGETQYF. In DNA, the CDR3 is TGTGCCAGCAGGGCCGGGACAGGCGCCGGGGAGACCCAGTACTTC. The chain employs TRBV28 and TRBJ2-5, with 8 bases matching TRBD1. V trimming: 6 bases; J trimming: 5 bases; junction bases outside the gene matches: 11. The CDR3 loop spans 15 amino acids. Germline CDR1 MDHEN, CDR2 SYDVKM. Together with reference TRBV28 and TRBJ2-5, the CDR3 gives the full variable domain: DVKVTQSSRYLVKRTGEKVFLECVQDMDHENMFWYRQDPGLGLRLIYFSYDVKMKEKGDIPEGYSVSREKKERFSLILESASTNQTSMYLCASRAGTGAGETQYFGPGTRLLVL.

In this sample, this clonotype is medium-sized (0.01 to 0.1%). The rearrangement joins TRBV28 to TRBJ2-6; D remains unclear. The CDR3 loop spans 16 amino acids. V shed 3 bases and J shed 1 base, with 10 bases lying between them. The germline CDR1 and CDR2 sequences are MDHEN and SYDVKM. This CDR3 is CASSFNGQSGANVLTF. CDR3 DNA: TGTGCCAGCAGTTTTAATGGTCAATCTGGGGCCAACGTCCTGACTTTC. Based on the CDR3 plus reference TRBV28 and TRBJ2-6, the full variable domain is DVKVTQSSRYLVKRTGEKVFLECVQDMDHENMFWYRQDPGLGLRLIYFSYDVKMKEKGDIPEGYSVSREKKERFSLILESASTNQTSMYLCASSFNGQSGANVLTFGAGSRLTVL.

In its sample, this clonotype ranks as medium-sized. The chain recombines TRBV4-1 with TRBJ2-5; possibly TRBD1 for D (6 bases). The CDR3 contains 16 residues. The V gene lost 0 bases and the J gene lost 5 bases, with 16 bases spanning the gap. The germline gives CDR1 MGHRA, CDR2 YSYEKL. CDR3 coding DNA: TGCGCCAGCAGCCAAGATGTAGGACAGCCGTCTGAGACCCAGTACTTC. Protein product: CASSQDVGQPSETQYF.

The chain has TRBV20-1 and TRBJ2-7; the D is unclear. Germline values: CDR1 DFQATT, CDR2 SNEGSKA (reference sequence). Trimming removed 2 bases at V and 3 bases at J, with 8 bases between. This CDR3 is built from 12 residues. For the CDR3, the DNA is TGCAGTGCTAGAACGACCCGCTACGAGCAGTACTTC. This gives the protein CSARTTRYEQYF.

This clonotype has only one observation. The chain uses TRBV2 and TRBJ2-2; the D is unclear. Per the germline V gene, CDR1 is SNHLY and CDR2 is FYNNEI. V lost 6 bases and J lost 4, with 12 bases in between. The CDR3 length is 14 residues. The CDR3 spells CASREQWTTGELFF. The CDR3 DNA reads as TGTGCCAGCAGGGAACAGTGGACCACCGGGGAGCTGTTTTTT.

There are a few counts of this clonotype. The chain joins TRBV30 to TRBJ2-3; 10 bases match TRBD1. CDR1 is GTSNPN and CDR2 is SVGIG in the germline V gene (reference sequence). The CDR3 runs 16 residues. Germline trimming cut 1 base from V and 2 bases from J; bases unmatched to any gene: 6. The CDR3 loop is CAWSAGTGEITDTQYF. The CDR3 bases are TGTGCCTGGAGTGCGGGGACAGGGGAAATCACAGATACGCAGTATTTT.

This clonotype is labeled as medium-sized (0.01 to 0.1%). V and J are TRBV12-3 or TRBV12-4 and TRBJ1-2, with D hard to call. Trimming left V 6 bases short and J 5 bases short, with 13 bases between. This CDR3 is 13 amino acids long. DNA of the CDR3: TGTGCCAGCAGACCGGACGGGCGTTATGGCTACACCTTC. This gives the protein CASRPDGRYGYTF.

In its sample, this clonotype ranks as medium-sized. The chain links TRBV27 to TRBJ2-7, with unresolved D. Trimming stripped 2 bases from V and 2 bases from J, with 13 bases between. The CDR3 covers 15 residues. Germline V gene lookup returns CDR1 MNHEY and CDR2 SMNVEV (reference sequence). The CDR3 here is CASSLAAGRAYEQYF. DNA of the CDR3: TGTGCCAGCAGTTTAGCGGCAGGCCGGGCCTACGAGCAGTACTTC.

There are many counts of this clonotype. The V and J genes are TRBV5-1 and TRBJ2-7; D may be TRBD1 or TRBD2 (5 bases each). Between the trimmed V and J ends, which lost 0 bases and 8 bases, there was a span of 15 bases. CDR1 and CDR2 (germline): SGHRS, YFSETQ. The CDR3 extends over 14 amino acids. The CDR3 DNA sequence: TGCGCCAGCAGCTTGGCCGGGACCCCAGACAAGCAGTACGTC. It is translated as CASSLAGTPDKQYV.

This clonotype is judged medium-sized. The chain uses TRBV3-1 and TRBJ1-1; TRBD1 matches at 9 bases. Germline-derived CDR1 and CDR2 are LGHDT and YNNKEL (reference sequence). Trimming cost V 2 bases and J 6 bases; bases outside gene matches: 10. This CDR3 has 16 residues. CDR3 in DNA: TGTGCCAGCAGCCAAACCGGGACAGGGTTGCGTTCTGAAGCTTTCTTT. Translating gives CASSQTGTGLRSEAFF. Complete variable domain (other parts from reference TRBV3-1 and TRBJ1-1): DTAVSQTPKYLVTQMGNDKSIKCEQNLGHDTMYWYKQDSKKFLKIMFSYNNKELIINETVPNRFSPKSPDKAHLNLHINSLELGDSAVYFCASSQTGTGLRSEAFFGQGTRLTVV.

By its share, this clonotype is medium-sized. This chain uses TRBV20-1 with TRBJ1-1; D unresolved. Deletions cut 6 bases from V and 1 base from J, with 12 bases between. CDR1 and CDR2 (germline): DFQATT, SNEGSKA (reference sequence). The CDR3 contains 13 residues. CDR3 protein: CSAHDRRNTEAFF. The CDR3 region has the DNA TGCAGTGCCCACGATCGGAGGAACACTGAAGCTTTCTTT.

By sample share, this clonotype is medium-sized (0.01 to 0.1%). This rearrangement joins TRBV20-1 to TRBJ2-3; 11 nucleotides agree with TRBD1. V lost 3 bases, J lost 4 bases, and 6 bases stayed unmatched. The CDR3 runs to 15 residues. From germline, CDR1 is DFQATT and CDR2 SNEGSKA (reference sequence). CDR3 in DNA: TGCAGTGCTAGCCTGGGGACAGGGGGGCCAGATACGCAGTATTTT. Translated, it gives CSASLGTGGPDTQYF.

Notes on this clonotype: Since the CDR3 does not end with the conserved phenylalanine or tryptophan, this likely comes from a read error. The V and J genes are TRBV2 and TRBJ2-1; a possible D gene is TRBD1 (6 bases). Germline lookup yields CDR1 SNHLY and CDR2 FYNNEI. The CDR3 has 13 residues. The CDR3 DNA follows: TGTGCCAGGGCAGGGGTGGCCTACAATGGGCAGTTCTCC. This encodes CARAGVAYNGQFS.